These 32 T cell receptor beta chains were sequenced from one sample in a study of shared clonotypes between healthy human individuals (TCRdb year 2020). Receptor libraries were prepared by the immunoSEQ multiplex PCR assay. TCRdb re-hosts the immuneACCESS table, in-frame sequences only. Its copies lack some clones; in the studies checked, an unresolved V gene accounts for under half of them, and the cause for the rest is not known. This sample has millions of clones in its table, and roughly 94% of those were observed once. The ten largest clones take up 0.13% of the sample. The sample consisted of naive CD4+ T cells sorted from blood. The cell subset or site label of this sample denotes: CD45RA+ positively selected. These receptors all come from a man between 18 and 35 years old in good health.

The chain employs TRBV9 and TRBJ2-2; no definite D call. The germline gives CDR1 SGDLS, CDR2 YYNGEE. This CDR3 comprises 14 residues. Trimming removed 2 bases from V and 1 base from J, with 6 bases in between. The CDR3 DNA is TGTGCCAGCAGCGTTCTCCAGAACACCGGGGAGCTGTTTTTT. Its translation is CASSVLQNTGELFF.

Turning to this clone: The same CDR3 is also encoded by other DNA sequences in this sample. The V call is TRBV5-1, the J call TRBJ2-3; unclear D gene. The CDR3 contains 14 residues. The germline V gene encodes CDR1 SGHRS and CDR2 YFSETQ. Trimming pared 0 bases from V and 2 bases from J, leaving 7 bases between. CDR3 sequence reads: CASSLGRDTDTQYF. The CDR3 DNA reads as TGCGCCAGCAGCTTGGGGCGCGACACAGATACGCAGTATTTT.

The chain joins TRBV28 to TRBJ2-3; 7 nucleotides match TRBD2. The germline CDR1 and CDR2 sequences are MDHEN and SYDVKM. The CDR3 length is 16 residues. J was trimmed by 2 bases and V by 2 bases; bases with no gene match: 7. This chain's CDR3 is CASSLGQREITDTQYF. As DNA, the CDR3 is TGTGCCAGCAGTTTAGGTCAGCGGGAAATCACAGATACGCAGTATTTT.

This chain connects TRBV6-5 to TRBJ2-7; 9 nucleotides line up with TRBD1. V was clipped by 6 bases and J by 5 bases; unmatched bases: 5. Germline CDR1 MNHEY, CDR2 SVGAGI. This CDR3 region has 13 residues. The CDR3 region is CASRLQGANEQYF. The CDR3 coding sequence is TGTGCCAGCAGACTACAGGGGGCGAACGAGCAGTACTTC.

The V call is TRBV5-1, the J call TRBJ2-7, with no clear D. The germline gives CDR1 SGHRS, CDR2 YFSETQ. This CDR3 region has 12 residues. Deletions cut 0 bases from V and 6 bases from J, with 7 bases between. Here the CDR3 DNA reads TGCGCCAGCAGCTTGGAGAAGGGCGAGCAGTACTTC. Its protein product is CASSLEKGEQYF.

The V call is TRBV2, the J call TRBJ2-7, with TRBD2 as a possible D gene (6 bases). Germline values: CDR1 SNHLY, CDR2 FYNNEI. The CDR3 loop spans 14 amino acids. V lost 8 bases and J 4 bases, leaving 18 bases between the germline ends. This CDR3 reads CASDLTGEAYEQYF. As DNA, the CDR3 is TGTGCCAGCGATCTAACGGGAGAGGCGTACGAGCAGTACTTC.

The rearrangement links TRBV5-1 to TRBJ2-2; 12 nucleotides agree with TRBD2. The CDR3 sequence is 15 residues long. Germline V gene sequence: CDR1 SGHRS, CDR2 YFSETQ. Germline trimming cut 3 bases from V and 7 bases from J; bases unmatched to any gene: 4. CDR3 DNA sequence: TGCGCCAGCAGCTCCGGACTAGCGGGGTTCGGGGAGCTGTTTTTT. This translates into CASSSGLAGFGELFF.

This clone was recorded only once. The rearrangement links TRBV6-1 to TRBJ1-5; no reliable D call. Germline V gene lookup returns CDR1 MNHNS and CDR2 SASEGT. The CDR3 contains 14 residues. Trimming stripped 7 bases from V and 6 bases from J, with 16 bases between. The CDR3 here is CASIPGRWSQPQHF. CDR3 nucleotide sequence: TGTGCCAGCATACCCGGTAGGTGGAGTCAGCCCCAGCATTTT.

V usage is TRBV11-3 and J usage is TRBJ2-2; TRBD2 agrees at 9 bases. This CDR3 spans 15 amino acids. Unmatched junction bases numbered 5, after V lost 5 bases and J lost 4 bases. CDR1 and CDR2 from the germline V gene are SGHNT and YENEEA. The CDR3 nucleotides read TGTGCCAGCAGCGCTGGAGCGGGGGGCACCGGGGAGCTGTTTTTT. It is translated as CASSAGAGGTGELFF.

V and J are TRBV30 and TRBJ1-3; D gene ambiguous. Germline V CDR1 and CDR2: GTSNPN, SVGIG (reference sequence). The CDR3 covers 14 residues. Trimming removed 4 bases from V and 8 bases from J, with 18 bases in between. In DNA, the CDR3 is TGTGCCTGGACCCGTGACCCTAGTGGGGACACCATATATTTT. This encodes CAWTRDPSGDTIYF. The full variable domain, with the rest looked up from reference TRBV30 and TRBJ1-3, is SQTIHQWPATLVQPVGSPLSLECTVEGTSNPNLYWYRQAAGRGLQLLFYSVGIGQISSEVPQNLSASRPQDRQFILSSKKLLLSDSGFYLCAWTRDPSGDTIYFGEGSWLTVV.

The chain couples TRBV5-1 to TRBJ2-7, with a possible D match to TRBD2 (6 bases). V was pared by 3 bases and J by 11 bases, with 15 bases between. CDR3 length equals 12 residues. CDR1 is SGHRS and CDR2 is YFSETQ in the germline V gene. The DNA for the CDR3 is TGCGCCAGCAGCTATGCCGGGACTGATGAGTACTTC. Amino acid sequence: CASSYAGTDEYF.

The chain uses TRBV30 and TRBJ2-1; D is possibly TRBD1 or TRBD2 (5 bases each). This CDR3 spans 14 amino acids. V dropped 3 bases and J dropped 0 bases, with 9 bases sitting between them. The germline V gene has CDR1 GTSNPN and CDR2 SVGIG (reference sequence). DNA of the CDR3: TGTGCCTGGAGCCCAGGGAGCTCCTACAATGAGCAGTTCTTC. This gives the protein CAWSPGSSYNEQFF.

This chain connects TRBV27 to TRBJ1-1; TRBD1 matches at 10 bases. Trimming at V came to 6 bases and at J to 0 bases, leaving 7 bases not matched to a gene. Germline V gene sequence: CDR1 MNHEY, CDR2 SMNVEV (reference sequence). This CDR3 has 16 residues. CDR3 sequence reads: CASSPTGGRMNTEAFF. CDR3 nucleotides: TGTGCCAGCAGCCCGACAGGGGGCCGAATGAACACTGAAGCTTTCTTT.

V and J are TRBV7-2 and TRBJ2-7, with 13 bases fitting TRBD2. This CDR3 comprises 12 residues. Germline V gene data show CDR1 as SGHTA and CDR2 as FQGNSA. J was trimmed by 13 bases and V by 5 bases; bases with no gene match: 5. Written as DNA, the CDR3 is TGTGCCAGCAGCCCACTAGCGGGAGGGCCCTACTTC. Translating it yields CASSPLAGGPYF. Variable domain in full (rest from reference TRBV7-2 and TRBJ2-7): GAGVSQSPSNKVTEKGKDVELRCDPISGHTALYWYRQSLGQGLEFLIYFQGNSAPDKSGLPSDRFSAERTGGSVSTLTIQRTQQEDSAVYLCASSPLAGGPYFGPGTRLTVT.

Only one count was recorded for this clone. The rearrangement links TRBV30 to TRBJ1-2; no definite D call. The CDR3 covers 14 residues. CDR1 is GTSNPN, CDR2 SVGIG, per germline (reference sequence). V was shortened by 2 bases and J by 3 bases, with 13 bases between the two germline ends. The CDR3 is CAWSPRVIDYGYTF. DNA for the CDR3: TGTGCCTGGAGTCCTCGAGTGATTGACTATGGCTACACCTTC.

The CDR3 protein is CAWSEGGGRNTIYF. The CDR3 DNA reads TGTGCCTGGAGTGAAGGGGGAGGTCGTAACACCATATATTTT. The rearrangement uses TRBV30 and TRBJ1-3; D is perhaps TRBD1 (6 bases). Germline V gene sequence: CDR1 GTSNPN, CDR2 SVGIG (reference sequence). This CDR3 contains 14 residues. Trimming cost V 1 base and J 7 bases, with 14 bases left between them.

In regard to this clone: Other DNA sequences in this sample translate to the same CDR3. The chain uses TRBV2 and TRBJ2-2, with no clear D. CDR1 and CDR2 (germline): SNHLY, FYNNEI. V shed 4 bases and J shed 3 bases, with 3 bases lying between them. The CDR3 covers 12 residues. CDR3 protein: CASSVYTGELFF. CDR3 bases: TGTGCCAGCAGTGTTTACACCGGGGAGCTGTTTTTT.

The gene calls are TRBV6-6 and TRBJ1-1; D gene uncertain. Per germline, CDR1 MNHNY and CDR2 SVGAGI (reference sequence). The CDR3 sequence is 14 residues long. The ends were cut back, 7 bases at V and 3 bases at J, with 15 bases in the middle. The CDR3 DNA reads as TGTGCCAGCATCTACCCGGGCGGTCACACTGAAGCTTTCTTT. Translation gives CASIYPGGHTEAFF.

V gene TRBV7-9 combines with J gene TRBJ1-2; 7 nucleotides agree with TRBD1. The V segment lost 5 bases and the J segment 7 bases; nucleotides outside the gene matches: 13. CDR3 length: 15 residues. The germline V gene has CDR1 SEHNR and CDR2 FQNEAQ (reference sequence). CDR3 bases: TGTGCCAGCAGCCGTCCATTGACAGGGCTCGGTGGCTACACCTTC. Amino acid sequence: CASSRPLTGLGGYTF.

The genes are TRBV10-1 and TRBJ2-7; 7 bases line up with TRBD1. The CDR3 extends over 13 amino acids. V lost 6 bases, J lost 3 bases, and 5 bases stayed unmatched. The germline V gene has CDR1 WNHNN and CDR2 SYGVQD (reference sequence). Here the CDR3 DNA reads TGCGCCAGCAGCCGGACAGGACTCTACGAGCAGTACTTC. Residues: CASSRTGLYEQYF.

The chain combines TRBV30 with TRBJ1-5; 8 nucleotides match TRBD1. The CDR3 totals 15 residues. Germline V gene lookup returns CDR1 GTSNPN and CDR2 SVGIG (reference sequence). With 2 bases clipped from V and 11 bases from J, the junction kept 14 bases outside the gene matches. Here the CDR3 DNA reads TGTGCCTGGAGTTCACAGGACAGGGAGGGCATGACCCAGCATTTT. Translating it yields CAWSSQDREGMTQHF.

The V call is TRBV7-2, the J call TRBJ1-1; D is possibly TRBD1 (6 bases). Per the germline V gene, CDR1 is SGHTA and CDR2 is FQGNSA. V lost 0 bases to trimming and J lost 4 bases, with 9 bases between them. The CDR3 consists of 14 residues. CDR3 protein: CASSLAGQSTEAFF. The CDR3 nucleotides are TGTGCCAGCAGCTTAGCGGGACAAAGCACTGAAGCTTTCTTT.

CDR3 sequence: CASRKRGQGGYEQYF. CDR3 sequence (DNA): TGTGCCAGCAGGAAAAGGGGGCAGGGAGGTTACGAGCAGTACTTC. V and J are TRBV6-5 and TRBJ2-7, with a tentative D call TRBD1 (7 bases). From germline, CDR1 is MNHEY and CDR2 SVGAGI. V shed 6 bases and J shed 4 bases, with 19 bases lying between them. This CDR3 comprises 15 residues.

The DNA of the CDR3 is TGTGCCAGCAGCTTAGAATTCGAGTCACCCCTCCACTTT. Amino acid sequence: CASSLEFESPLHF. The rearrangement joins TRBV7-2 to TRBJ1-6; D uncertain. V was trimmed by 1 base and J by 10 bases, leaving 8 bases between them. Germline V CDR1 and CDR2: SGHTA, FQGNSA. CDR3 length: 13 residues.

The CDR3 region has the DNA TGTGCCAGCAGGTTCAGTCGGGACCGGGAAGAGACCCAGTACTTC. This codes for CASRFSRDREETQYF. V is TRBV14 and J is TRBJ2-5, with D perhaps matching TRBD1 or TRBD2 (5 bases each). The CDR3 totals 15 residues. V lost 6 bases to trimming and J lost 3 bases, with 17 bases between them. Per the germline V gene, CDR1 is SGHDN and CDR2 is FVKESK.

There are a few counts of this clone. The sample carries other DNA sequences with the same CDR3. V gene TRBV18 combines with J gene TRBJ1-6, with 7 nucleotides matching TRBD1. There are 15 residues in the CDR3. V shed 3 bases and J 8 bases; nucleotides not matched to a gene: 7. Per the germline V gene, CDR1 is KGHSH and CDR2 is LQKENI. CDR3 coding DNA: TGTGCCAGCTCACCCAGGACAGGAGGGGATTCACCCCTCCACTTT. It translates to CASSPRTGGDSPLHF.

The rearrangement uses TRBV18 and TRBJ2-6; TRBD1 aligns across 7 bases. The germline V gene encodes CDR1 KGHSH and CDR2 LQKENI. The CDR3 sequence is 16 residues long. The trim removed 3 bases at V and 4 bases at J, leaving 6 bases unmatched. CDR3 nucleotide sequence: TGTGCCAGCTCACCCTCGACAGGGAAGGGGGCCAACGTCCTGACTTTC. This gives the protein CASSPSTGKGANVLTF.

On this clone itself: Other nucleotide sequences from this sample produce the same CDR3. CDR3: CASSLGQGNYGYTF. The CDR3 nucleotides read TGTGCCAGCAGCTTAGGACAGGGAAACTATGGCTACACCTTC. The chain joins TRBV5-4 to TRBJ1-2, with 8 nucleotides matching TRBD1. Germline values: CDR1 SGHNT, CDR2 YYREEE (reference sequence). The CDR3 has 14 residues. The junction had 2 bases not matched to a gene; V was cut back by 2 bases and J by 2 bases.

This sequence joins TRBV10-3 and TRBJ1-2, with 7 bases aligning to TRBD1. Losses at the gene ends were 3 bases for V and 2 bases for J; bases not matched to a gene: 3. CDR3 size: 14 residues. Germline-derived CDR1 and CDR2 are ENHRY and SYGVKD. In DNA, the CDR3 is TGTGCCATCAGTGAAGGGGGCCTGAACTATGGCTACACCTTC. Amino acids: CAISEGGLNYGYTF.

As for this clone: An end of the junction does not agree with germline; a read error may underlie this. The rearrangement joins TRBV7-2 to TRBJ2-1, with D maybe TRBD2 (7 bases). Germline assignment: CDR1 SGHTA and CDR2 FQGNSA. The CDR3 extends over 14 amino acids. CDR3 sequence reads: CASILGGAYNEQFF. The CDR3 DNA sequence: TGTGCCAGCATCTTAGGGGGGGCGTACAATGAGCAGTTCTTC.

CDR3 region: CASSEYDIGYTF. Here the CDR3 DNA reads TGTGCCAGCAGTGAATACGACATTGGCTACACCTTC. The chain couples TRBV2 to TRBJ1-2; no definite D call. The CDR3 runs 12 residues. V dropped 2 bases and J dropped 7 bases, with 8 bases sitting between them. Germline CDR1 is SNHLY and CDR2 is FYNNEI.

The chain recombines TRBV4-1 with TRBJ2-5; D uncertain. CDR3 size: 14 residues. V was cut by 1 base and J by 4 bases, with 10 bases left in between. CDR1 and CDR2 from the germline V gene are MGHRA and YSYEKL. CDR3 loop: CASSQAQSGETQYF. As DNA, the CDR3 is TGCGCCAGCAGCCAAGCCCAGTCCGGAGAGACCCAGTACTTC.